The 26 T cell receptor beta chains below all came from one sample that was sequenced in a study of response to subunit inactivated influenza vaccine (dated by TCRdb to the late 2010s). To prepare the library, RT-PCR was applied. Sequencer: Illumina HiSeq 2500. TCRdb itself trimmed the public reads at Q25 with fastp, ran MiXCR and retained productive beta chains. Rows are combined by CDR3 protein, so each entry shows the most common genes and DNA. Here the sample has around 750,000 distinct CDR3 sequences; 20% to 25% occur a single time. The ten biggest clones cover about 9.4% of the sample. The specimen was PBMCs from blood, collected 5 days after vaccination. These receptors all stem from a man between 45 and 60 years old who received an inactivated influenza vaccine. Donor details come from another sample of the same person, matched by shared clones.

The chain carries TRBV11-2 and TRBJ2-2; 7 bases match TRBD2. The CDR3 consists of 15 residues. Germline values: CDR1 SGHAT, CDR2 FQNNGV. The junction had 4 bases not matched to a gene; V was cut back by 2 bases and J by 4 bases. The CDR3 nucleotides read TGTGCCAGCAGCTTAAACGGGAGGATCACCGGGGAGCTGTTTTTT. This sequence encodes CASSLNGRITGELFF.

This clonotype was recorded a few times. This chain links TRBV25-1 with TRBJ2-5; 9 bases fit TRBD2. V lost 6 bases, J lost 5 bases, and 10 bases stayed unmatched. Germline V CDR1 and CDR2: MGHDK, SYGVNS. The CDR3 covers 15 residues. The CDR3 sequence: CASSPQLAGRETQYF. CDR3 sequence (DNA): TGTGCCAGCAGCCCTCAGCTAGCGGGGAGGGAGACCCAGTACTTC.

Concerning this clonotype itself: Germline and junction disagree at one end, which may indicate a read error. This chain connects TRBV20-1 to TRBJ2-5; TRBD2 is a possible D gene (6 bases). The CDR3 is made up of 11 amino acids. CDR1 is DFQATT, CDR2 SNEGSKA, per germline (reference sequence). For the CDR3, the DNA is TGCGGTGGGTACGGAGGGGAGACCCAGCACTTC. It specifies CGGYGGETQHF.

This clonotype was observed at least ten times. The chain couples TRBV28 to TRBJ2-7; D gene ambiguous. Germline CDR1 reads MDHEN; CDR2 reads SYDVKM. The CDR3 covers 12 residues. The ends were cut back, 6 bases at V and 3 bases at J, with 9 bases in the middle. CDR3 nucleotides: TGTGCCAGCAGCTTGAAAGGCTACGAGCAGTACTTC. It encodes CASSLKGYEQYF.

The CDR3 is CASSRLTGGGGDTQYF. CDR3 sequence (DNA): TGCGCCAGCAGCCGCCTGACAGGGGGCGGTGGAGATACGCAGTATTTT. The chain has TRBV4-1 and TRBJ2-3; TRBD1 aligns across 10 bases. The germline CDR1 and CDR2 sequences are MGHRA and YSYEKL. Unmatched junction bases numbered 9, after V lost 4 bases and J lost 5 bases. There are 16 residues in the CDR3.

The V and J genes are TRBV14 and TRBJ2-1; D is ambiguous. CDR3 size: 13 residues. Trimming took 4 bases from V and 9 from J, leaving 13 bases between them. The germline CDR1 and CDR2 sequences are SGHDN and FVKESK. The CDR3 loop is CASSRPHSIEQFF. CDR3 bases: TGTGCCAGCAGCCGCCCCCACTCAATTGAGCAGTTCTTC.

The table lists this clonotype with a few counts. V is TRBV6-1 and J is TRBJ2-7; tentatively, D is TRBD2 (6 bases). This CDR3 contains 15 residues. The V end lost 6 bases, the J end lost 0 bases, and 15 bases lay between the germline ends. Germline V gene data show CDR1 as MNHNS and CDR2 as SASEGT. The CDR3 DNA reads TGTGCCAGCAGCCCCTCGACAGCGGGCTCCTACGAGCAGTACTTC. It codes for CASSPSTAGSYEQYF.

The J gene is TRBJ2-1, the V gene TRBV29-1, with D tentatively TRBD1 (6 bases). V dropped 7 bases and J dropped 7 bases, with 17 bases sitting between them. The CDR3 has 13 amino acids. Per the germline V gene, CDR1 is SQVTM and CDR2 is ANQGSEA. CDR3: CSASGPRGNEQFF. Here the CDR3 DNA reads TGCAGCGCGAGCGGCCCAAGGGGGAATGAGCAGTTCTTC.

The chain couples TRBV29-1 to TRBJ2-2, with 7 positions matching TRBD1. The CDR3 is made up of 15 amino acids. The J segment lost 0 bases and the V segment lost 5 bases, leaving 6 bases of the junction unmatched. In germline, CDR1 is SQVTM, CDR2 ANQGSEA. The CDR3 region is CSVSFGTANTGELFF. The CDR3 bases are TGCAGCGTTTCCTTCGGGACAGCGAACACCGGGGAGCTGTTTTTT.

This clonotype was seen a few times. The chain joins TRBV20-1 to TRBJ2-1, with D perhaps being TRBD1 or TRBD2 (6 bases each). Per the germline V gene, CDR1 is DFQATT and CDR2 is SNEGSKA (reference sequence). This CDR3 is built from 17 residues. The germline V and J ends were trimmed by 1 base and 0 bases, with 16 bases remaining between them. The CDR3 bases are TGCAGTGCTAGAGGGGTTAGGGGGGAATTCTCCTACAATGAGCAGTTCTTC. Amino acids: CSARGVRGEFSYNEQFF.

This clonotype was counted between two and nine times. The V and J genes are TRBV5-1 and TRBJ2-1; D call uncertain. With 0 bases removed from V and 6 bases from J, the gap between germline ends came to 13 bases. Per germline, CDR1 SGHRS and CDR2 YFSETQ. The CDR3 has 15 amino acids. CDR3 sequence: CASSLAARAGNEQFF. As DNA, the CDR3 is TGCGCCAGCAGCTTGGCGGCCCGTGCTGGCAATGAGCAGTTCTTC.

The rearrangement links TRBV7-9 to TRBJ1-1; possibly TRBD1 for D (5 bases). Germline V gene data show CDR1 as SEHNR and CDR2 as FQNEAQ (reference sequence). There are 14 residues in the CDR3. Trimming removed 1 base from V and 8 bases from J, with 14 bases in between. The CDR3 sequence is CASSLVVKRDEAFF. In nucleotides, the CDR3 is TGTGCCAGCAGCTTAGTAGTTAAAAGGGACGAAGCTTTCTTT.

This CDR3 reads CSVELEVSYEQYF. In nucleotides, the CDR3 is TGCAGCGTTGAACTCGAAGTCTCCTACGAGCAGTACTTC. The rearrangement joins TRBV29-1 to TRBJ2-7; D is unresolved. Trimming shortened V by 2 bases and J by 0 bases, and 8 bases separated the two germline ends. CDR3 size: 13 residues. Looked up from germline, CDR1 is SQVTM and CDR2 is ANQGSEA.

This clonotype has more than one count but fewer than ten. The gene calls are TRBV24-1 and TRBJ2-1, with D tentatively TRBD1 (6 bases). CDR1 is KGHDR, CDR2 SFDVKD, per germline. Trimming took off 6 bases at V and 0 bases at J, with 11 bases between the two ends. This CDR3 is 15 amino acids long. CDR3 bases: TGTGCCACCAGTTCCGGACAGTTCTCCTACAATGAGCAGTTCTTC. Encoded protein: CATSSGQFSYNEQFF.

The rearrangement links TRBV4-1 to TRBJ1-4, with D uncertain. CDR1 and CDR2 from the germline V gene are MGHRA and YSYEKL. CDR3 size: 13 residues. V was pared by 4 bases and J by 8 bases, with 11 bases between. The CDR3: CASSRENGEKLFF. The CDR3 DNA reads as TGCGCCAGCAGCCGAGAAAACGGGGAAAAACTGTTTTTT.

This clonotype was counted at least ten times. The chain has TRBV29-1 and TRBJ2-5, with 8 bases matching TRBD1. Trimming cost V 6 bases and J 4 bases; bases outside gene matches: 7. This CDR3 has 13 amino acids. Germline CDR1 reads SQVTM; CDR2 reads ANQGSEA. The CDR3 loop reads CSVDRGTLETQYF. The CDR3, as DNA: TGCAGCGTAGACAGGGGAACCCTAGAGACCCAGTACTTC.

The chain couples TRBV27 to TRBJ1-1; D gene uncertain. The CDR3 runs 13 residues. V was clipped by 5 bases and J by 6 bases, with 13 bases between them. CDR1 and CDR2 from the germline V gene are MNHEY and SMNVEV (reference sequence). CDR3 loop: CASSEVMGSEAFF. Here the CDR3 DNA reads TGTGCCAGCAGTGAGGTTATGGGGTCTGAAGCTTTCTTT.

The chain uses TRBV11-2 and TRBJ2-3; TRBD1 is a possible D gene (6 bases). The CDR3 runs 16 residues. Trimming left V 1 base short and J 0 bases short, with 11 bases between. Germline CDR1 and CDR2: SGHAT and FQNNGV. The CDR3 sequence is CASSLVGGISTDTQYF. CDR3 bases: TGTGCCAGCAGCTTAGTAGGGGGAATCAGCACAGATACGCAGTATTTT.

Only a few counts were recorded for this clonotype. The genes are TRBV29-1 and TRBJ2-7; TRBD2 is a possible D gene (6 bases). Trimming left V 6 bases short and J 3 bases short, with 9 bases between. Per the germline V gene, CDR1 is SQVTM and CDR2 is ANQGSEA. CDR3 size: 11 residues. Here the CDR3 DNA reads TGCAGCGTCGGGACTTTCTACGAGCAGTACTTC. The encoded protein is CSVGTFYEQYF.

This chain uses TRBV15 with TRBJ2-3; TRBD2 agrees at 10 bases. Germline V gene lookup returns CDR1 LNHNV and CDR2 YYDKDF (reference sequence). The trim removed 5 bases at V and 2 bases at J, leaving 7 bases unmatched. The CDR3 is made up of 16 amino acids. The CDR3 nucleotides read TGTGCCACCAGCGGCTCCGGACTAGCGGACACAGATACGCAGTATTTT. It translates to CATSGSGLADTDTQYF.

The chain joins TRBV6-2 or TRBV6-3 to TRBJ2-7; 9 nucleotides match TRBD1. Germline CDR1 reads MNHEY; CDR2 reads SVGEGT. After removal of 2 bases from V and 4 bases from J, the junction contained 3 bases not matched to a gene. This CDR3 spans 14 amino acids. CDR3 nucleotide sequence: TGTGCCAGCAGTTACGGGACAGGGCTTTACGAGCAGTACTTC. This translates into CASSYGTGLYEQYF.

This clonotype occurred a few times. The V gene is TRBV11-2, the J gene TRBJ2-7; tentatively, D is TRBD2 (6 bases). The V end was cut by 3 bases, the J end by 0 bases, with 12 bases between. The CDR3 covers 15 residues. CDR1 and CDR2 (germline): SGHAT, FQNNGV. CDR3 nucleotide sequence: TGTGCCAGCAGCTTGGAGGGGCCCAGCTCCTACGAGCAGTACTTC. Its protein is CASSLEGPSSYEQYF.

The rearrangement joins TRBV4-1 to TRBJ2-7, with 9 bases lining up with TRBD2. V shed 1 base, J shed 4 bases, and the junction held 11 bases outside the gene matches. This CDR3 is built from 17 residues. The germline gives CDR1 MGHRA, CDR2 YSYEKL. The CDR3 reads CASSQAPLAGAKYEQYF. CDR3 nucleotide sequence: TGCGCCAGCAGCCAAGCTCCTTTAGCGGGGGCTAAATACGAGCAGTACTTC.

The chain joins TRBV18 to TRBJ2-7; D tentatively reads TRBD1 or TRBD2 (6 bases each). Trimming removed 4 bases from V and 9 bases from J, with 16 bases in between. Germline lookup yields CDR1 KGHSH and CDR2 LQKENI. The CDR3 is 13 amino acids. CDR3 in amino acids: CASSRDSGGAQYF. In DNA form, the CDR3 reads TGTGCCAGCTCACGGGACTCCGGGGGCGCGCAGTACTTC.

This chain links TRBV24-1 with TRBJ2-5; TRBD1 aligns across 8 bases. The CDR3 is made up of 16 amino acids. V lost 2 bases, J lost 5 bases, and 9 bases stayed unmatched. The germline CDR1 and CDR2 sequences are KGHDR and SFDVKD. Here the CDR3 DNA reads TGTGCCACCAGTGATTACGGCGGCAGGGGGCTTGAGACCCAGTACTTC. This gives the protein CATSDYGGRGLETQYF.

The chain joins TRBV7-2 to TRBJ2-1; 9 nucleotides match TRBD2. In germline, CDR1 is SGHTA, CDR2 FQGNSA. With V trimmed by 1 base and J by 9 bases, 7 bases remained unmatched. CDR3 length: 15 residues. Written as DNA, the CDR3 is TGTGCCAGCAGCTTAGGACTAGCGGTAAGGGGTGAGCAGTTCTTC. Residues: CASSLGLAVRGEQFF.